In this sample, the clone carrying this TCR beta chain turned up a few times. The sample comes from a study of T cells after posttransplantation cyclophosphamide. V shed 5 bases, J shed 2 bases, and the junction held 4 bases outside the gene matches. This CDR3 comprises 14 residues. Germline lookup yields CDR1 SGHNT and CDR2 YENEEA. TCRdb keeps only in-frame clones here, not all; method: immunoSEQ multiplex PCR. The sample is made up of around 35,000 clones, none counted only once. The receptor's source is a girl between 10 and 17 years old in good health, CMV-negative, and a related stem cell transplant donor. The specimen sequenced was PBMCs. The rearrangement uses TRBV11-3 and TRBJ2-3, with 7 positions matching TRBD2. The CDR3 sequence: CASSKAGNTDTQYF. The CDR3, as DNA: TGTGCCAGCAGCAAAGCGGGGAACACAGATACGCAGTATTTT.